These 18 T cell receptor beta chains came from one sample sequenced in a study of cytomegalovirus exposure and HLA in healthy donors. Researchers ran the PCR with 60 Vbeta and 13 Jbeta primers. This table comes from immunoSEQ multiplex PCR, and its TCRdb copy is limited to in-frame clones, with some not included. The table records 120,000 or so clones, 60% to 85% of them present only once. Sequenced: PBMCs. All receptors derive from a man aged 25-40 years in good health and CMV-seronegative.

This chain connects TRBV19 to TRBJ1-1; 7 bases align to TRBD1. Trimming cost V 5 bases and J 6 bases; bases outside gene matches: 12. CDR1 is LNHDA and CDR2 is SQIVND in the germline V gene (reference sequence). This CDR3 has 15 residues. The CDR3 region has the DNA TGTGCCAGTAGTCCTTCACAGGGGAAAGGGGCTGAAGCTTTCTTT. Amino acids: CASSPSQGKGAEAFF.

The CDR3 region is CASSLGDSLLYNEQFF. In nucleotides, the CDR3 is TGCGCCAGCAGCTTGGGGGACAGCCTATTATACAATGAGCAGTTCTTC. The chain joins TRBV5-1 to TRBJ2-1; 7 bases align to TRBD1. This CDR3 is 16 amino acids long. The ends lost 0 bases at V and 4 bases at J; junction bases unmatched: 7. Germline V CDR1 and CDR2: SGHRS, YFSETQ.

This clone has only a few counts. Different DNA sequences within this sample yield the same CDR3. This chain uses TRBV6-1 with TRBJ1-4; D is uncertain. V dropped 2 bases and J dropped 8 bases, with 12 bases sitting between them. CDR1 and CDR2 (germline): MNHNS, SASEGT. This CDR3 has 14 amino acids. The CDR3 loop is CASSESPEGEKLFF. The CDR3 nucleotides are TGTGCCAGCAGTGAAAGTCCTGAGGGAGAAAAACTGTTTTTT.

This clone has a single count. This chain uses TRBV5-1 with TRBJ2-1; D is perhaps TRBD2 (6 bases). Trimming cost V 3 bases and J 7 bases, with 23 bases left between them. The CDR3 loop spans 17 amino acids. Germline loops: CDR1 SGHRS, CDR2 YFSETQ. The CDR3 reads CASSSDVLGSGYNEQFF. The CDR3 coding sequence is TGCGCCAGCAGCTCGGATGTCCTGGGTAGCGGCTATAATGAGCAGTTCTTC. Full variable domain (remainder filled in from reference TRBV5-1 and TRBJ2-1): KAGVTQTPRYLIKTRGQQVTLSCSPISGHRSVSWYQQTPGQGLQFLFEYFSETQRNKGNFPGRFSGRQFSNSRSEMNVSTLELGDSALYLCASSSDVLGSGYNEQFFGPGTRLTVL.

V gene TRBV29-1 combines with J gene TRBJ2-5; tentative D call: TRBD1 (6 bases). This CDR3 is built from 13 residues. Trimming stripped 2 bases from V and 5 bases from J, with 12 bases between. CDR1 and CDR2 from the germline V gene are SQVTM and ANQGSEA. CDR3 residues: CSVEMGAVETQYF. Here the CDR3 DNA reads TGCAGCGTTGAAATGGGGGCAGTTGAGACCCAGTACTTC.

The rearrangement uses TRBV10-3 and TRBJ2-1; D is ambiguous. CDR1 and CDR2 from the germline V gene are ENHRY and SYGVKD. V lost 10 bases and J 4 bases, leaving 5 bases between the germline ends. The CDR3 totals 10 residues. The CDR3 sequence is CATGYNEQFF. CDR3 in DNA: TGTGCCACCGGTTACAATGAGCAGTTCTTC.

The V and J genes are TRBV5-1 and TRBJ2-5; 10 nucleotides line up with TRBD1. The CDR3 runs 14 residues. V lost 4 bases, J lost 5 bases, and 5 bases stayed unmatched. Per germline, CDR1 SGHRS and CDR2 YFSETQ. CDR3 bases: TGCGCCAGCAGCGCGGGGACAGGGGTGGAGACCCAGTACTTC. As protein: CASSAGTGVETQYF.

This clone showed up just a few times. The chain joins TRBV27 to TRBJ2-1, with D possibly TRBD2 on 5 matching bases. Germline loops: CDR1 MNHEY, CDR2 SMNVEV (reference sequence). Trimming took off 6 bases at V and 6 bases at J, with 9 bases between the two ends. The CDR3 loop spans 12 amino acids. The CDR3 coding sequence is TGTGCCAGCAGCCAAACTAGCAATGAGCAGTTCTTC. As protein: CASSQTSNEQFF.

V and J are TRBV4-1 and TRBJ1-1, with 8 bases aligning to TRBD1. Germline CDR1 and CDR2: MGHRA and YSYEKL. This CDR3 spans 15 amino acids. With 4 bases clipped from V and 4 bases from J, the junction kept 8 bases outside the gene matches. Here the CDR3 DNA reads TGCGCCAGCAGCCCTAGCGGACAGGGAGCCACTGAAGCTTTCTTT. Protein sequence: CASSPSGQGATEAFF.

Here the CDR3 DNA reads TGTGCCAGCAGCTTGGGGGACAGGGCCTTTAATGAAAAACTGTTTTTT. Its protein product is CASSLGDRAFNEKLFF. The V call is TRBV5-5, the J call TRBJ1-4, with 9 bases identical to TRBD1. Germline-derived CDR1 and CDR2 are SGHKS and YYEKEE (reference sequence). The CDR3 contains 16 residues. V lost 0 bases, J lost 4 bases, and 4 bases stayed unmatched.

V and J are TRBV28 and TRBJ2-2; D is ambiguous. CDR1 and CDR2 from the germline V gene are MDHEN and SYDVKM. Trimming removed 5 bases at V and 4 bases at J, with 14 bases between. The CDR3 spans 15 residues. CDR3 bases: TGTGCCAGCAGTCTCACAGCCTTTGGCACCGGGGAGCTGTTTTTT. Its translation is CASSLTAFGTGELFF. Complete variable domain (other parts from reference TRBV28 and TRBJ2-2): DVKVTQSSRYLVKRTGEKVFLECVQDMDHENMFWYRQDPGLGLRLIYFSYDVKMKEKGDIPEGYSVSREKKERFSLILESASTNQTSMYLCASSLTAFGTGELFFGEGSRLTVL.

The chain employs TRBV5-1 and TRBJ1-2, with D perhaps TRBD1 (6 bases). Trimming stripped 3 bases from V and 6 bases from J, with 9 bases between. Looked up from germline, CDR1 is SGHRS and CDR2 is YFSETQ. The CDR3 length is 12 residues. DNA of the CDR3: TGCGCCAGCAGCTACCGGACAGATGGCTACACCTTC. It specifies CASSYRTDGYTF.

This clone was observed a few times. The J gene is TRBJ2-3, the V gene TRBV11-3; 7 nucleotides line up with TRBD2. CDR1 and CDR2 (germline): SGHNT, YENEEA. V dropped 0 bases and J dropped 6; count of bases not matched to a gene: 6. The CDR3 totals 15 residues. This chain's CDR3 is CASSLDRWREDTQYF. The CDR3 DNA follows: TGTGCCAGCAGCTTAGATCGGTGGCGGGAGGATACGCAGTATTTT.

This rearrangement joins TRBV6-5 to TRBJ2-7; TRBD1 matches 7 bases. V trimming: 1 base; J trimming: 1 base; junction bases outside the gene matches: 7. The CDR3 sequence is 16 residues long. The V gene's germline CDR1 is MNHEY and CDR2 SVGAGI. Written as DNA, the CDR3 is TGTGCCAGCAGTTACTTGACTCCGGGACAGTCCTACGAGCAGTACTTC. Its protein product is CASSYLTPGQSYEQYF.

This chain uses TRBV10-3 with TRBJ2-1, with 8 bases identical to TRBD1. This CDR3 is built from 14 residues. J gave up 9 bases and V 5 bases, and 9 bases lay outside the gene matches. CDR1 is ENHRY and CDR2 is SYGVKD in the germline V gene. The CDR3 bases are TGTGCCATCAGTAATAGGACAGGGCAGGGTGAGCAGTTCTTC. As protein: CAISNRTGQGEQFF.

V usage is TRBV7-9 and J usage is TRBJ2-5; TRBD1 agrees at 10 bases. The CDR3 length is 14 residues. CDR1 and CDR2 (germline): SEHNR, FQNEAQ (reference sequence). The V and J ends lost 5 bases and 4 bases, in that order; junction bases with no gene match: 4. In DNA form, the CDR3 reads TGTGCCAGCAGCGCCGGACAGGGGGTAGAGACCCAGTACTTC. This translates into CASSAGQGVETQYF.

This clone was counted only a few times. This rearrangement joins TRBV19 to TRBJ1-2, with TRBD1 matching 7 bases. The CDR3 has 16 residues. Germline-derived CDR1 and CDR2 are LNHDA and SQIVND (reference sequence). The V and J ends lost 4 bases and 2 bases, in that order; junction bases with no gene match: 10. The CDR3 loop is CASSSGRDRANYGYTF. The CDR3 region has the DNA TGTGCCAGTAGTAGCGGTAGAGACAGGGCCAACTATGGCTACACCTTC.

CDR3 sequence: CASSLRQVLIYNEQFF. The CDR3 DNA follows: TGTGCCAGCAGTTTACGGCAGGTTCTCATCTACAATGAGCAGTTCTTC. The chain is built from TRBV28 and TRBJ2-1; D ambiguous. CDR3 length: 16 amino acids. CDR1 MDHEN and CDR2 SYDVKM come from the germline V gene. V was trimmed by 2 bases and J by 3 bases, leaving 14 bases between them.